This is a list of T cell receptor beta chains from one sample in a study of blood T cell repertoires in COVID-19. Some clones are missing from TCRdb's copy, which holds only in-frame ones; the method was immunoSEQ multiplex PCR. This repertoire shows 200,000 to 250,000 clones, around 90% found once; its top ten account for around a tenth. Sequenced input: PBMCs or T cells enriched from blood (not recorded which). These receptors originate from a man between 18 and 35 years old with acute COVID-19. CDR3s include the opening cysteine and the closing phenylalanine or tryptophan. A D gene is named only where the DNA matches it firmly. Rows give clone size only sometimes, using once, few, many, or a class for an expanded clone.

J gene: TRBJ2-1; V gene: TRBV6-4; clone size: NA; D gene: TRBD2; CDR3 protein: CASSALAGSYNEQFF; CDR3 DNA: TGTGCCAGCAGTGCCCTAGCGGGCTCCTACAATGAGCAGTTCTTC
J gene: TRBJ2-7; V gene: TRBV4-1; clone size: NA; D gene: NA; CDR3 protein: CASSLLLGSSYEQYF; CDR3 DNA: TGCGCCAGCAGCCTCCTCCTAGGTAGCTCCTACGAGCAGTACTTC
J gene: TRBJ2-7; V gene: TRBV4-2; clone size: many; D gene: TRBD2; CDR3 protein: CASSQDPAGGYEQYF; CDR3 DNA: TGTGCCAGCAGCCAAGATCCAGCGGGAGGCTACGAGCAGTACTTC
J gene: TRBJ2-3; V gene: TRBV7-2; clone size: NA; D gene: NA; CDR3 protein: CASSLIRVMSGDTQYF; CDR3 DNA: TGTGCCAGCAGCTTAATCAGGGTTATGTCTGGAGATACGCAGTATTTT
J gene: TRBJ1-6; V gene: TRBV7-8; clone size: NA; D gene: NA; CDR3 protein: CASSVDISYNSPLHF; CDR3 DNA: TGTGCCAGCAGCGTTGACATCTCCTATAATTCACCCCTCCACTTT
J gene: TRBJ2-7; V gene: TRBV30; clone size: NA; D gene: TRBD2; CDR3 protein: CAWLGLAEGPEQYF; CDR3 DNA: TGTGCCTGGTTAGGACTAGCGGAGGGGCCTGAGCAGTACTTC
J gene: TRBJ2-2; V gene: TRBV7-9; clone size: NA; D gene: NA; CDR3 protein: CASSLTGTSSGELFF; CDR3 DNA: TGTGCCAGCAGCCTCACCGGGACTTCTAGCGGGGAGCTGTTTTTT
J gene: TRBJ1-4; V gene: TRBV9; clone size: NA; D gene: TRBD1; CDR3 protein: CASSGTTGTRNEKLFF; CDR3 DNA: TGTGCCAGCAGCGGTACGACAGGGACCAGAAATGAAAAACTGTTTTTT
J gene: TRBJ2-7; V gene: TRBV25-1; clone size: NA; D gene: NA; CDR3 protein: CASRDQGYEQYF; CDR3 DNA: TGTGCCAGCAGAGACCAGGGTTACGAGCAGTACTTC
J gene: TRBJ1-1; V gene: TRBV7-9; clone size: NA; D gene: TRBD1; CDR3 protein: CASKTRTGGTEAFF; CDR3 DNA: TGTGCCAGCAAAACGAGGACAGGGGGCACTGAAGCTTTCTTT
J gene: TRBJ2-5; V gene: TRBV7-9; clone size: once; D gene: NA; CDR3 protein: CASSPGAGQETQYF; CDR3 DNA: TGTGCCAGCAGCCCGGGAGCCGGCCAAGAGACCCAGTACTTC
J gene: TRBJ2-1; V gene: TRBV24-1; clone size: NA; D gene: NA; CDR3 protein: CATLLRGSPYNEQFF; CDR3 DNA: TGTGCCACCCTACTAAGGGGCAGCCCCTACAATGAGCAGTTCTTC
J gene: TRBJ1-1; V gene: TRBV7-2; clone size: NA; D gene: NA; CDR3 protein: CASSLDTGRPSTEAFF; CDR3 DNA: TGTGCCAGCAGCTTAGACACAGGGCGCCCGAGCACTGAAGCTTTCTTT
J gene: TRBJ1-2; V gene: TRBV28; clone size: NA; D gene: NA; CDR3 protein: CASSFRGGYTF; CDR3 DNA: TGTGCCAGCAGTTTCAGGGGTGGCTACACCTTC
J gene: TRBJ2-3; V gene: TRBV23-1; clone size: NA; D gene: TRBD2; CDR3 protein: CASSPLLGRILAGEVLINTDTQYF; CDR3 DNA: TGCGCCAGCAGTCCCCTCCTGGGGAGAATTTTAGCGGGAGAGGTTCTGATCAACACAGATACGCAGTATTTT
J gene: TRBJ2-3; V gene: TRBV11-2; clone size: NA; D gene: NA; CDR3 protein: CASSFPGTDTQYF; CDR3 DNA: TGTGCCAGCAGCTTTCCTGGCACAGATACGCAGTATTTT
J gene: TRBJ2-2; V gene: TRBV6-4; clone size: NA; D gene: NA; CDR3 protein: CASSVNRDTGELFF; CDR3 DNA: TGTGCCAGCAGCGTGAACAGGGACACCGGGGAGCTGTTTTTT
J gene: TRBJ1-2; V gene: TRBV5-1; clone size: NA; D gene: TRBD1; CDR3 protein: CASSDTGRDSLGGYTF; CDR3 DNA: TGCGCCAGCAGCGATACCGGACGGGACAGCTTGGGTGGCTACACCTTC
J gene: TRBJ2-7; V gene: TRBV6-2/TRBV6-3; clone size: NA; D gene: TRBD1; CDR3 protein: CASSSGQGESYEQYF; CDR3 DNA: TGTGCCAGCAGTTCCGGCCAGGGGGAGTCCTACGAGCAGTACTTC
J gene: TRBJ2-7; V gene: TRBV4-2; clone size: NA; D gene: TRBD2; CDR3 protein: CASSEAGGLGVQYF; CDR3 DNA: TGTGCCAGCAGCGAGGCGGGGGGCCTGGGCGTTCAGTACTTC
J gene: TRBJ2-7; V gene: TRBV6-5; clone size: NA; D gene: TRBD1; CDR3 protein: CASSYSGQSSYEQYF; CDR3 DNA: TGTGCCAGCAGTTACTCGGGACAGAGCTCCTACGAGCAGTACTTC
J gene: TRBJ2-1; V gene: TRBV5-1; clone size: NA; D gene: NA; CDR3 protein: CASSLIWVRSGSEQFF; CDR3 DNA: TGCGCCAGCAGCTTGATTTGGGTGCGTTCGGGGAGTGAGCAGTTCTTC
J gene: TRBJ2-1; V gene: TRBV10-3; clone size: NA; D gene: NA; CDR3 protein: CAISVAGYNEQFF; CDR3 DNA: TGTGCCATCAGTGTCGCAGGTTACAATGAGCAGTTCTTC
J gene: TRBJ2-7; V gene: TRBV30; clone size: NA; D gene: TRBD2; CDR3 protein: CAWSVLAGGAYEQYF; CDR3 DNA: TGTGCCTGGAGTGTACTAGCGGGGGGGGCCTACGAGCAGTACTTC
J gene: TRBJ2-3; V gene: TRBV4-2; clone size: NA; D gene: TRBD2; CDR3 protein: CASSQASGITDTQYF; CDR3 DNA: TGTGCCAGCAGCCAAGCTAGCGGGATTACAGATACGCAGTATTTT
J gene: TRBJ2-2; V gene: TRBV2; clone size: once; D gene: NA; CDR3 protein: CASGRENTGELFF; CDR3 DNA: TGTGCCAGTGGACGGGAAAACACCGGGGAGCTGTTTTTT
J gene: TRBJ1-1; V gene: TRBV4-3; clone size: few; D gene: NA; CDR3 protein: CASSQDIQNTEAFF; CDR3 DNA: TGCGCCAGCAGCCAAGACATCCAGAACACTGAAGCTTTCTTT
J gene: TRBJ1-1; V gene: TRBV11-3; clone size: NA; D gene: TRBD1; CDR3 protein: CASSLAPTGVEAFF; CDR3 DNA: TGTGCCAGCAGCTTAGCACCGACAGGGGTGGAAGCTTTCTTT
J gene: TRBJ2-1; V gene: TRBV12-3/TRBV12-4; clone size: NA; D gene: NA; CDR3 protein: CASSSPYNEQFF; CDR3 DNA: TGTGCCAGCAGTTCTCCTTACAATGAGCAGTTCTTC
J gene: TRBJ2-1; V gene: TRBV20-1; clone size: NA; D gene: TRBD2; CDR3 protein: CSASEPSGRFYNEQFF; CDR3 DNA: TGCAGTGCTAGTGAACCTAGCGGGAGGTTCTACAATGAGCAGTTCTTC
J gene: TRBJ1-1; V gene: TRBV27; clone size: NA; D gene: NA; CDR3 protein: CASTRQMNTEAFF; CDR3 DNA: TGTGCCAGTACCCGACAGATGAACACTGAAGCTTTCTTT
J gene: TRBJ2-3; V gene: TRBV7-3; clone size: NA; D gene: NA; CDR3 protein: CASSLDGESTGTQYF; CDR3 DNA: TGTGCCAGCAGCTTGGACGGGGAGTCCACGGGTACGCAGTATTTT
J gene: TRBJ1-3; V gene: TRBV7-8; clone size: NA; D gene: NA; CDR3 protein: CASSSHRTTSGNTIYF; CDR3 DNA: TGTGCCAGCAGCTCTCACCGGACAACGTCTGGAAACACCATATATTTT
J gene: TRBJ1-1; V gene: TRBV27; clone size: NA; D gene: NA; CDR3 protein: CASSLRQLGTEAFF; CDR3 DNA: TGTGCCAGCAGTTTAAGACAATTAGGCACTGAAGCTTTCTTT
J gene: TRBJ2-1; V gene: TRBV5-5; clone size: NA; D gene: TRBD1; CDR3 protein: CASSYRTGSSYNEQFF; CDR3 DNA: TGTGCCAGCAGCTATAGGACAGGAAGCTCCTACAATGAGCAGTTCTTC
J gene: TRBJ1-3; V gene: TRBV28; clone size: NA; D gene: NA; CDR3 protein: CASELQGSIYF; CDR3 DNA: TGTGCCAGCGAACTACAGGGTTCTATATATTTT
J gene: TRBJ2-5; V gene: TRBV7-8; clone size: NA; D gene: NA; CDR3 protein: CASSLGPGETQYF; CDR3 DNA: TGTGCCAGCAGCTTAGGGCCCGGGGAGACCCAGTACTTC
J gene: TRBJ2-7; V gene: TRBV5-1; clone size: few; D gene: NA; CDR3 protein: CASSLGSPGEQYF; CDR3 DNA: TGCGCCAGCAGCTTGGGTAGTCCGGGCGAGCAGTACTTC
J gene: TRBJ1-6; V gene: TRBV4-2; clone size: few; D gene: NA; CDR3 protein: CASSHPEQPPNSPLHF; CDR3 DNA: TGTGCCAGCAGCCACCCGGAGCAGCCACCTAATTCACCCCTCCACTTT
J gene: TRBJ1-1; V gene: TRBV12-3/TRBV12-4; clone size: NA; D gene: NA; CDR3 protein: CASSLGGRTEAFF; CDR3 DNA: TGTGCCAGCAGTTTGGGGGGTCGTACTGAAGCTTTCTTT
J gene: TRBJ1-1; V gene: TRBV12-3/TRBV12-4; clone size: NA; D gene: NA; CDR3 protein: CASSVSSRGEAFF; CDR3 DNA: TGTGCCAGCAGTGTTAGTAGTAGGGGAGAAGCTTTCTTT
J gene: TRBJ1-4; V gene: TRBV19; clone size: NA; D gene: TRBD1; CDR3 protein: CASSIGRDRDGEKLFF; CDR3 DNA: TGTGCCAGTAGTATAGGGAGAGACAGGGACGGCGAAAAACTGTTTTTT
J gene: TRBJ2-2; V gene: TRBV9; clone size: NA; D gene: NA; CDR3 protein: CASSEGNTGELFF; CDR3 DNA: TGTGCCAGCAGTGAGGGGAACACCGGGGAGCTGTTTTTT
J gene: TRBJ1-3; V gene: TRBV12-3/TRBV12-4; clone size: NA; D gene: NA; CDR3 protein: CASSGGSGNTIYF; CDR3 DNA: TGTGCCAGTAGCGGGGGCTCTGGAAACACCATATATTTT
J gene: TRBJ1-2; V gene: TRBV28; clone size: NA; D gene: TRBD1; CDR3 protein: CASSPDRGYGYGYTF; CDR3 DNA: TGTGCCAGCAGTCCGGACAGGGGTTACGGGTATGGCTACACCTTC
J gene: TRBJ1-6; V gene: TRBV4-1; clone size: NA; D gene: TRBD1; CDR3 protein: CASSHGQGRGFGSPLHF; CDR3 DNA: TGCGCCAGCAGCCACGGACAGGGCCGGGGCTTTGGTTCACCCCTCCACTTT
J gene: TRBJ2-5; V gene: TRBV25-1; clone size: NA; D gene: TRBD1; CDR3 protein: CASETGGDQYF; CDR3 DNA: TGTGCCAGCGAGACAGGGGGCGACCAGTACTTC
J gene: TRBJ1-1; V gene: TRBV5-1; clone size: NA; D gene: NA; CDR3 protein: CASSLGGTNTEAFF; CDR3 DNA: TGCGCCAGCAGCTTGGGGGGCACGAACACTGAAGCTTTCTTT
J gene: TRBJ1-4; V gene: TRBV10-3; clone size: NA; D gene: TRBD1; CDR3 protein: CAISSDRETTNEKLFF; CDR3 DNA: TGTGCCATCAGTTCCGACAGGGAGACAACTAATGAAAAACTGTTTTTT